Below, 30 T cell receptor beta chains from the same sample are listed, as sequenced in a study of blood T cell repertoires in COVID-19. Sequenced by immunoSEQ multiplex PCR; TCRdb stores in-frame clones only, minus some. Among roughly 180,000 clones listed, around 83% were seen once. The source material was peripheral blood. The source of these receptors is a woman aged 45-65 years with COVID-19, enrolled during active disease.

V gene TRBV2 combines with J gene TRBJ1-2; tentatively, D is TRBD1 (5 bases). The length of the CDR3 is 13 residues. The V end lost 4 bases, the J end lost 7 bases, and 13 bases lay between the germline ends. Germline CDR1 and CDR2: SNHLY and FYNNEI. The CDR3, as DNA: TGTGCCAGCAGTGTTGGGCAGGGAGGTGGCTACACCTTC. It translates to CASSVGQGGGYTF.

The CDR3 reads CASSPARGDGYTF. In nucleotides, the CDR3 is TGCGCCAGCAGTCCCGCCAGGGGGGATGGCTACACCTTC. The chain joins TRBV10-2 to TRBJ1-2, with TRBD1 identical over 7 bases. Germline V gene sequence: CDR1 WSHSY, CDR2 SAAADI. Losses at the gene ends were 5 bases for V and 6 bases for J; bases not matched to a gene: 6. This CDR3 comprises 13 residues.

This chain joins TRBV5-6 and TRBJ1-3, with D maybe TRBD1 (5 bases). Germline CDR1 reads SGHDT; CDR2 reads YYEEEE. This CDR3 is 13 amino acids long. V gave up 3 bases and J gave up 4 bases, with 8 bases separating them. CDR3 residues: CASSWGRGNTIYF. The CDR3 DNA reads as TGTGCCAGCAGCTGGGGCAGGGGAAACACCATATATTTT.

The gene calls are TRBV28 and TRBJ2-1, with a possible D match to TRBD2 (6 bases). The V end was cut by 2 bases, the J end by 4 bases, with 12 bases between. From germline, CDR1 is MDHEN and CDR2 SYDVKM. This CDR3 has 15 residues. The CDR3 DNA is TGTGCCAGCAGTTTAGAAGAACTAGCTTACAATGAGCAGTTCTTC. This codes for CASSLEELAYNEQFF.

The chain combines TRBV2 with TRBJ2-7; D may be TRBD1 (6 bases). Germline CDR1 reads SNHLY; CDR2 reads FYNNEI. V shed 6 bases and J shed 3 bases, with 12 bases lying between them. This CDR3 has 13 residues. CDR3 in amino acids: CASSRQVGYEQYF. The CDR3 nucleotides read TGTGCCAGCAGCCGACAGGTTGGCTACGAGCAGTACTTC.

This sequence joins TRBV5-6 and TRBJ2-3, with a possible D match to TRBD2 (5 bases). The germline CDR1 and CDR2 sequences are SGHDT and YYEEEE. V gave up 0 bases and J gave up 2 bases, with 10 bases separating them. The CDR3 has 15 residues. This chain's CDR3 is CASSLASGPTDTQYF. CDR3 in DNA: TGTGCCAGCAGCTTGGCAAGCGGCCCCACAGATACGCAGTATTTT.

The chain couples TRBV3-1 (or the pseudogene TRBV3-2) to TRBJ2-1; D call uncertain. This CDR3 comprises 12 residues. V was trimmed by 4 bases and J by 5 bases, leaving 6 bases between them. Germline V gene sequence: CDR1 LGHDT, CDR2 YNNKEL (reference sequence). The CDR3 here is CASSRANNEQFF. The CDR3 DNA follows: TGTGCCAGCAGCCGAGCGAACAATGAGCAGTTCTTC.

The rearrangement uses TRBV29-1 and TRBJ2-5; D remains ambiguous. Deletions cut 4 bases from V and 0 bases from J, with 6 bases between. Germline CDR1 is SQVTM and CDR2 is ANQGSEA. This CDR3 is built from 12 residues. CDR3 nucleotides: TGCAGCGTTGGACATCACCAAGAGACCCAGTACTTC. This translates into CSVGHHQETQYF.

The chain couples TRBV28 to TRBJ2-7, with a weak D call TRBD2 (6 bases). The length of the CDR3 is 15 residues. Trimming shortened V by 2 bases and J by 4 bases, and 15 bases separated the two germline ends. Germline values: CDR1 MDHEN, CDR2 SYDVKM. The CDR3: CASSLVGGAGYEQYF. Here the CDR3 DNA reads TGTGCCAGCAGTTTAGTTGGCGGGGCTGGTTACGAGCAGTACTTC.

This chain joins TRBV12-3 or TRBV12-4 and TRBJ1-3; no clear D. The V gene lost 3 bases and the J gene lost 6 bases, with 6 bases spanning the gap. The length of the CDR3 is 12 residues. CDR3: CASSFGLNTIYF. CDR3 nucleotides: TGTGCCAGCAGTTTCGGGTTAAACACCATATATTTT.

The J gene is TRBJ1-1, the V gene TRBV5-4, with a possible D match to TRBD1 (5 bases). The CDR3 is 13 residues long. Trimming removed 4 bases from V and 4 bases from J, with 11 bases in between. CDR1 and CDR2 (germline): SGHNT, YYREEE (reference sequence). CDR3 coding DNA: TGTGCCAGCAGCCCGGGGGGGGGCACTGAAGCTTTCTTT. Encoded protein: CASSPGGGTEAFF.

The rearrangement links TRBV4-3 to TRBJ2-2; 13 bases are shared with TRBD2. Germline CDR1 and CDR2: LGHNA and YSLEER. This CDR3 has 18 amino acids. Trimming took 0 bases from V and 4 from J; bases not matched to a gene: 5. The CDR3 nucleotides are TGCGCCAGCAGCCAAGAACTAGCGGGGGGGCCGATCACCGGGGAGCTGTTTTTT. Its protein product is CASSQELAGGPITGELFF.

This chain uses TRBV18 with TRBJ2-3; TRBD2 might be the D (5 bases). This CDR3 region has 16 residues. Germline CDR1 is KGHSH and CDR2 is LQKENI. Trimming removed 2 bases from V and 1 base from J, with 13 bases in between. CDR3 nucleotide sequence: TGTGCCAGCTCACCAACCGGAGGTGAGGGCACAGATACGCAGTATTTT. Its protein is CASSPTGGEGTDTQYF.

This chain uses TRBV18 with TRBJ2-3; 11 nucleotides match TRBD2. V shed 3 bases and J 6 bases; nucleotides not matched to a gene: 8. The V gene's germline CDR1 is KGHSH and CDR2 LQKENI. The CDR3 spans 16 residues. The CDR3 reads CASSPPLAGGSDTQYF. CDR3 DNA: TGTGCCAGCTCACCCCCCCTAGCGGGGGGATCGGATACGCAGTATTTT. Based on the CDR3 plus reference TRBV18 and TRBJ2-3, the full variable domain is NAGVMQNPRHLVRRRGQEARLRCSPMKGHSHVYWYRQLPEEGLKFMVYLQKENIIDESGMPKERFSAEFPKEGPSILRIQQVVRGDSAAYFCASSPPLAGGSDTQYFGPGTRLTVL.

The chain has TRBV6-6 and TRBJ1-1, with a tentative D call TRBD1 (6 bases). Per germline, CDR1 MNHNY and CDR2 SVGAGI (reference sequence). Trimming left V 6 bases short and J 2 bases short, with 13 bases between. This CDR3 spans 14 amino acids. This chain's CDR3 is CASSFQQGNTEAFF. DNA of the CDR3: TGTGCCAGCAGCTTTCAACAGGGTAACACTGAAGCTTTCTTT.

Of note for this clone: This CDR3 is also generated by other DNA sequences in the sample. The chain carries TRBV18 and TRBJ2-5, with 7 bases identical to TRBD1. After removal of 6 bases from V and 1 base from J, the junction contained 5 bases not matched to a gene. The CDR3 is 14 amino acids. CDR1 is KGHSH, CDR2 LQKENI, per germline. CDR3 DNA sequence: TGTGCCAGCTCGCCTGGGACAGCCCAAGAGACCCAGTACTTC. This gives the protein CASSPGTAQETQYF.

The V and J genes are TRBV7-2 and TRBJ2-5; a possible D gene is TRBD1 (5 bases). Trimming took off 1 base at V and 4 bases at J, with 19 bases between the two ends. Per germline, CDR1 SGHTA and CDR2 FQGNSA. This CDR3 contains 17 residues. CDR3 nucleotide sequence: TGTGCCAGCAGCTTAGGGAGTCTATCACCCCAGGGAGAGACCCAGTACTTC. Translation: CASSLGSLSPQGETQYF.

J is TRBJ2-5 and V is TRBV7-2, with 15 bases that match TRBD2. V shed 7 bases, J shed 6 bases, and the junction held 9 bases outside the gene matches. The CDR3 is made up of 16 amino acids. Germline V gives CDR1 SGHTA, CDR2 FQGNSA. This CDR3 reads CASTWTSGGATKTQYF. DNA for the CDR3: TGTGCCAGCACCTGGACTAGCGGGGGGGCCACAAAGACCCAGTACTTC.

DNA of the CDR3: TGCAGCGTTGATCGGTCAGGGGGGCTCGGGGAGCTGTTTTTT. Its translation: CSVDRSGGLGELFF. This chain connects TRBV29-1 to TRBJ2-2, with a tentative D call TRBD1 (7 bases). V lost 3 bases, J lost 7 bases, and 15 bases lay in between. Germline CDR1 is SQVTM and CDR2 is ANQGSEA. This CDR3 has 14 residues.

The count of this clone is one. V and J are TRBV10-1 and TRBJ2-1, with 9 positions matching TRBD2. Trimming at V came to 4 bases and at J to 8 bases, leaving 12 bases not matched to a gene. The CDR3 runs 16 residues. From germline, CDR1 is WNHNN and CDR2 SYGVQD (reference sequence). The CDR3 loop reads CASSVELAGGLHEQFF. Here the CDR3 DNA reads TGCGCCAGCAGTGTAGAACTAGCGGGCGGTCTCCATGAGCAGTTCTTC.

V gene TRBV11-2 combines with J gene TRBJ2-7, with TRBD2 matching over 7 bases. The CDR3 spans 15 residues. Germline CDR1 and CDR2: SGHAT and FQNNGV. V was pared by 1 base and J by 4 bases, with 7 bases of the junction left unmatched. Written as DNA, the CDR3 is TGTGCCAGCAGCTTAGTGTCTGGGGACTATTACGAGCAGTACTTC. Translation: CASSLVSGDYYEQYF.

This clone was counted only a few times. This sequence joins TRBV7-9 and TRBJ2-5; D perhaps matches TRBD1 (5 bases). The CDR3 totals 13 residues. Per germline, CDR1 SEHNR and CDR2 FQNEAQ (reference sequence). The V end was cut by 3 bases, the J end by 3 bases, with 8 bases between. The CDR3 coding sequence is TGTGCCAGCAGCTTGGTCAGGGAAGAGACCCAGTACTTC. It codes for CASSLVREETQYF.

V and J are TRBV13 and TRBJ2-3, with 7 nucleotides matching TRBD1. Germline V gene data show CDR1 as PRHDT and CDR2 as FYEKMQ (reference sequence). The CDR3 runs to 17 residues. The junction had 9 bases not matched to a gene; V was cut back by 0 bases and J by 3 bases. CDR3 residues: CASSLGFRGGVTDTQYF. CDR3 DNA: TGTGCCAGCAGCTTAGGGTTTCGAGGGGGCGTTACAGATACGCAGTATTTT.

CDR3 coding DNA: TGTGCCTGGAGTGGTACAGGGGGCGGGGGCTACACCTTC. Its translation: CAWSGTGGGGYTF. The chain carries TRBV30 and TRBJ1-2; 9 bases map to TRBD1. Germline CDR1 GTSNPN, CDR2 SVGIG (reference sequence). V lost 1 base to trimming and J lost 8 bases; unmatched junction nucleotides: 5. This CDR3 contains 13 residues.

The rearrangement uses TRBV5-4 and TRBJ1-3, with a weak D call TRBD1 (6 bases). The CDR3 loop spans 15 amino acids. V lost 1 base to trimming and J lost 2 bases, with 10 bases between them. The germline V gene encodes CDR1 SGHNT and CDR2 YYREEE (reference sequence). The CDR3 DNA follows: TGTGCCAGCAGCTTGTTGGACAGTCCTGGAAACACCATATATTTT. Its translation is CASSLLDSPGNTIYF.

J is TRBJ1-1 and V is TRBV29-1; 9 nucleotides agree with TRBD1. The V segment lost 0 bases and the J segment 1 base; nucleotides outside the gene matches: 0. CDR1 is SQVTM, CDR2 ANQGSEA, per germline. The CDR3 is made up of 14 amino acids. The CDR3 loop reads CSVEEDRGNTEAFF. DNA of the CDR3: TGCAGCGTTGAAGAGGACAGGGGGAACACTGAAGCTTTCTTT.

The chain is built from TRBV3-1 (or the pseudogene TRBV3-2) and TRBJ2-5; 10 bases are a match to TRBD2. With V trimmed by 4 bases and J by 5 bases, 13 bases remained unmatched. This CDR3 region has 17 residues. Germline-derived CDR1 and CDR2 are LGHDT and YNNKEL (reference sequence). DNA of the CDR3: TGTGCCAGCAGCCCAGGGGGCCTAGCGGGGGATTGGGAGACCCAGTACTTC. Amino acids: CASSPGGLAGDWETQYF.

The chain combines TRBV11-2 with TRBJ2-7, with 7 bases lining up with TRBD1. Germline V gene sequence: CDR1 SGHAT, CDR2 FQNNGV. The CDR3 contains 14 residues. V gave up 5 bases and J gave up 2 bases; unmatched junction bases: 6. The CDR3 coding sequence is TGTGCCAGCAGCCAAGACAGGGATCCCTACGAGCAGTACTTC. Amino acid sequence: CASSQDRDPYEQYF.

The gene calls are TRBV12-5 and TRBJ2-7, with 8 bases identical to TRBD1. The germline V gene encodes CDR1 LGHNT and CDR2 FRNRAP. The CDR3 has 13 amino acids. J gave up 5 bases and V 2 bases, and 2 bases lay outside the gene matches. CDR3 sequence (DNA): TGTGCTAGTGGTTTGTCAGGGGGCGACGAGCAGTACTTC. It yields the protein CASGLSGGDEQYF.

The chain recombines TRBV7-2 with TRBJ2-1; maybe TRBD1 (6 bases). The germline V gene has CDR1 SGHTA and CDR2 FQGNSA. The CDR3 extends over 15 amino acids. The V and J ends lost 1 base and 2 bases respectively, with 9 bases between them. The CDR3 loop is CASSLVTGPYNEQFF. The CDR3 region has the DNA TGTGCCAGCAGCTTAGTTACAGGGCCCTACAATGAGCAGTTCTTC. Supplemented by reference TRBV7-2 and TRBJ2-1, the full variable domain reads GAGVSQSPSNKVTEKGKDVELRCDPISGHTALYWYRQSLGQGLEFLIYFQGNSAPDKSGLPSDRFSAERTGGSVSTLTIQRTQQEDSAVYLCASSLVTGPYNEQFFGPGTRLTVL.